The sequence of this T cell receptor (beta chain) was determined in a study of blood T cell repertoires in COVID-19. Study at large: COVID-19 samples from acute and convalescent phases originated in the United States, Italy and Spain. Sources were T cells, B-cell-depleted T cells, or PBMCs; the material itself was cDNA or gDNA.

Germline V gene lookup returns CDR1 LNHDA and CDR2 SQIVND (reference sequence). CDR3 size: 19 residues. V lost 4 bases to trimming and J lost 0 bases; unmatched junction nucleotides: 7. Authors' processing steps: Using reference gene primer amplification, nucleated cell counts were estimated. Assay: immunoSEQ multiplex PCR; the TCRdb copy retains only in-frame clones and omits some. That table is the source of V, J and clone size, and D and trimming were worked out from the DNA. Of a few hundred thousand clones detected, roughly 89% appear once; the ten largest clones hold 0.85% to 1%. This clone was observed once.

The source is a middle-aged woman who had recovered from COVID-19. The chain employs TRBV19 and TRBJ2-1; TRBD2 aligns across 15 bases. The sequenced sample was peripheral blood. The CDR3 loop is CASSTGLAGGRSSYNEQFF. The CDR3 region has the DNA TGTGCCAGTAGTACGGGACTAGCGGGAGGCCGGAGCTCCTACAATGAGCAGTTCTTC. Complete variable domain (other parts from reference TRBV19 and TRBJ2-1): DGGITQSPKYLFRKEGQNVTLSCEQNLNHDAMYWYRQDPGQGLRLIYYSQIVNDFQKGDIAEGYSVSREKKESFPLTVTSAQKNPTAFYLCASSTGLAGGRSSYNEQFFGPGTRLTVL.